A single sample gave rise to the 17 T cell receptor beta chains below, sequenced in a study of blood T cell repertoires in COVID-19. Sequenced by immunoSEQ multiplex PCR; TCRdb stores in-frame clones only, minus some. The sample carries about 200,000 clones, approximately 90% recorded once. The specimen was peripheral blood. These receptors came from a man older than 75 with acute or convalescent COVID-19.

This clone was seen only once. An end of the junction differs from the germline gene, which may be a read error. CDR3 nucleotides: TGTGCTAGCAGCTCCCAATGGGGGGGTGGCCAAGAGACCCAGTACTTC. Translation: CASSSQWGGGQETQYF. The chain recombines TRBV7-7 with TRBJ2-5; 7 positions match TRBD2. The CDR3 spans 16 residues. Per the germline V gene, CDR1 is SSHAT and CDR2 is FNYEAQ (reference sequence).

The chain recombines TRBV28 with TRBJ1-5, with a tentative D call TRBD1 (5 bases). Germline V gene sequence: CDR1 MDHEN, CDR2 SYDVKM. The ends were cut back, 6 bases at V and 0 bases at J, with 15 bases in the middle. The length of the CDR3 is 16 residues. CDR3 sequence reads: CASRPDSDLSNQPQHF. DNA of the CDR3: TGTGCCAGCAGACCCGACAGCGACCTTAGCAATCAGCCCCAGCATTTT.

This chain connects TRBV30 to TRBJ1-2; 8 bases fit TRBD1. The CDR3 length is 13 residues. Germline loops: CDR1 GTSNPN, CDR2 SVGIG (reference sequence). J was trimmed by 8 bases and V by 3 bases; bases with no gene match: 8. CDR3 residues: CAWSGSGGWGYTF. In nucleotides, the CDR3 is TGTGCCTGGAGCGGCTCAGGGGGCTGGGGCTACACCTTC.

V gene TRBV4-1 combines with J gene TRBJ1-4; D might be TRBD1 (6 bases). Trimming cost V 0 bases and J 8 bases, with 10 bases left between them. The V gene's germline CDR1 is MGHRA and CDR2 YSYEKL. The CDR3 consists of 14 residues. This CDR3 is CASSQDTGWEKLFF. The DNA of the CDR3 is TGCGCCAGCAGCCAAGATACAGGGTGGGAAAAACTGTTTTTT.

This chain links TRBV24-1 with TRBJ1-2; tentatively, D is TRBD1 (6 bases). V dropped 7 bases and J dropped 0 bases, with 11 bases sitting between them. Germline CDR1 and CDR2: KGHDR and SFDVKD. The CDR3 sequence is 14 residues long. CDR3 nucleotide sequence: TGTGCCACCAGCCGAACAGGGTCTAACTATGGCTACACCTTC. Its translation is CATSRTGSNYGYTF.

This chain connects TRBV5-1 to TRBJ2-2; 9 bases are shared with TRBD2. V shed 0 bases, J shed 3 bases, and the junction held 6 bases outside the gene matches. Germline CDR1 is SGHRS and CDR2 is YFSETQ. This CDR3 is 17 amino acids long. The CDR3 DNA is TGCGCCAGCAGCTTGGATAGCGGGAGAAGAGACACCGGGGAGCTGTTTTTT. This codes for CASSLDSGRRDTGELFF.

This rearrangement joins TRBV27 to TRBJ1-3; TRBD1 agrees at 8 bases. Trimming at V came to 6 bases and at J to 4 bases, leaving 5 bases not matched to a gene. Germline V lookup: CDR1 MNHEY, CDR2 SMNVEV (reference sequence). The CDR3 runs to 14 residues. The DNA for the CDR3 is TGTGCCAGCAGCATACGGACAGGGGGAAACACCATATATTTT. This codes for CASSIRTGGNTIYF.

The V call is TRBV10-2, the J call TRBJ2-7; D possibly corresponds to TRBD2 (5 bases). Trimming took off 7 bases at V and 4 bases at J, with 17 bases between the two ends. The CDR3 spans 14 residues. Germline lookup yields CDR1 WSHSY and CDR2 SAAADI. The CDR3 here is CASNPTSGSYEQYF. The CDR3, as DNA: TGCGCCAGCAATCCAACTAGTGGGTCTTACGAGCAGTACTTC.

The CDR3 spells CSVYKQGSYNEQFF. The CDR3 DNA is TGCAGCGTATACAAACAGGGTTCCTACAATGAGCAGTTCTTC. The chain couples TRBV29-1 to TRBJ2-1; perhaps TRBD1 as D (6 bases). Germline CDR1 and CDR2: SQVTM and ANQGSEA. CDR3 size: 14 residues. V shed 6 bases and J shed 1 base, with 13 bases lying between them.

The V call is TRBV19, the J call TRBJ1-6; 8 bases match TRBD1. Looked up from germline, CDR1 is LNHDA and CDR2 is SQIVND (reference sequence). The CDR3 runs 14 residues. Losses at the gene ends were 4 bases for V and 8 bases for J; bases not matched to a gene: 4. The CDR3 spells CASSRLTGDSPLHF. CDR3 sequence (DNA): TGTGCCAGTAGTAGATTGACAGGGGATTCACCCCTCCACTTT.

The chain carries TRBV6-6 and TRBJ2-7; 9 bases are shared with TRBD2. Germline trimming cut 6 bases from V and 4 bases from J; bases unmatched to any gene: 4. The CDR3 has 13 amino acids. The germline V gene has CDR1 MNHNY and CDR2 SVGAGI (reference sequence). The CDR3 here is CASRGLATYEQYF. Written as DNA, the CDR3 is TGTGCCAGCAGAGGACTAGCGACTTACGAGCAGTACTTC.

The chain employs TRBV28 and TRBJ1-5; D call uncertain. Germline CDR1 reads MDHEN; CDR2 reads SYDVKM. With 5 bases removed from V and 3 bases from J, the gap between germline ends came to 14 bases. The CDR3 has 15 residues. The CDR3 protein is CASSAPTGTNQPQHF. In DNA form, the CDR3 reads TGTGCCAGCAGTGCACCAACGGGAACCAATCAGCCCCAGCATTTT.

The rearrangement joins TRBV6-4 to TRBJ2-2; TRBD2 aligns across 8 bases. The CDR3 runs 19 residues. The V gene's germline CDR1 is MRHNA and CDR2 SNTAGT. Trimming cost V 5 bases and J 1 base; bases outside gene matches: 15. CDR3 nucleotides: TGTGCCAGCAGTCTCGAGGCGGACACTAGCGGAATGAACACCGGGGAGCTGTTTTTT. Amino acids: CASSLEADTSGMNTGELFF.

The CDR3 is CASSPDRNQPQHF. In nucleotides, the CDR3 is TGTGCCAGCAGCCCCGACAGAAATCAGCCCCAGCATTTT. J is TRBJ1-5 and V is TRBV7-2; maybe TRBD1 (5 bases). CDR1 and CDR2 from the germline V gene are SGHTA and FQGNSA. This CDR3 has 13 amino acids. V lost 5 bases and J lost 4, with 9 bases in between.

The chain uses TRBV28 and TRBJ2-7; 7 nucleotides line up with TRBD1. CDR1 and CDR2 (germline): MDHEN, SYDVKM. J gave up 2 bases and V 4 bases, and 5 bases lay outside the gene matches. The CDR3 runs 14 residues. The CDR3 reads CASSSPGTAYEQYF. CDR3 nucleotides: TGTGCCAGCAGTTCCCCCGGGACAGCCTACGAGCAGTACTTC.

The DNA of the CDR3 is TGTGCCAGCAGTTATACAGGGGGCTTTTCCAAAAACATTCAGTACTTC. It is translated as CASSYTGGFSKNIQYF. This chain joins TRBV6-5 and TRBJ2-4; 9 nucleotides align to TRBD1. Trimming removed 3 bases from V and 2 bases from J; junction bases left unmatched: 5. CDR3 length: 16 residues. Per the germline V gene, CDR1 is MNHEY and CDR2 is SVGAGI.

This clone was detected only a few times. The V gene is TRBV5-1, the J gene TRBJ2-1, with TRBD2 identical over 9 bases. This CDR3 contains 15 residues. V lost 4 bases, J lost 0 bases, and 2 bases stayed unmatched. The germline CDR1 and CDR2 sequences are SGHRS and YFSETQ. CDR3 nucleotide sequence: TGCGCCAGCAGCCAGACTAGCGGCTCCTACAATGAGCAGTTCTTC. Translation gives CASSQTSGSYNEQFF.